This T cell receptor (beta chain) originates from a study of CD8+ T cells in alopecia areata. Study details: Once tofacitinib had been taken for 6 to 18 months, 6 months off drug followed. The study's findings and limits: Elevated clonality characterized lesional scalp relative to normal scalp, particularly in alopecia totalis/universalis. Clarity of TCR sharing across patients fell short of that in mice, possibly HLA-related. Scalp sample sequencing also detects resident alphabeta T cells of normal skin.

Extraction and reverse transcription of RNA yielded cDNA as the sequencing template. TCRdb's copy holds only in-frame clones and misses some; the assay was immunoSEQ multiplex PCR. The table records 4,000 to 5,000 clones, 85% to 95% of them present only once. Treatment of the sample: oral pan-JAK inhibitor, 5-10 mg twice daily. Patients with alopecia areata provided lesional scalp punch biopsies as well as peripheral blood. CDR3 length equals 15 residues. CDR1 and CDR2 from the germline V gene are SNHLY and FYNNEI. V was clipped by 4 bases and J by 7 bases; unmatched bases: 6. Details on this clone: Its antigen is unidentified.

The material sequenced was skin, taken at week 4, from a patient treated with tofacitinib. The sequence was collected from a human donor with alopecia areata. The rearrangement uses TRBV2 and TRBJ1-6; 8 nucleotides align to TRBD1. CDR3: CASSGFDRGNSPLHF. The CDR3 DNA sequence: TGTGCCAGCAGTGGTTTCGACAGGGGAAATTCACCCCTCCACTTT.